The rows below give T cell receptor beta chains drawn from one sample of a study. TCRdb fed the 5' RACE reads into MiXCR, producing one record per CDR3 protein. Of roughly 54,000 distinct CDR3 sequences listed, approximately 17% are singletons. The sample comprised naive CD4+ T cells sorted from blood. These receptors all stem from a female donor with breast cancer. Each CDR3 is given with its conserved first and last residue. A D gene is named only where the DNA matches it firmly. Size is stated for part of the rows, as once, few or many counts, or as a class when the clone is expanded.

-	TRBV5-1	TRBD1	TRBJ2-1	CASSSMRDRGRDEQFF	TGCGCCAGCAGCTCGATGCGGGACAGGGGGCGGGATGAGCAGTTCTTC
-	TRBV18	-	TRBJ2-5	CASSPGAQETQYF	TGTGCCAGCTCACCCGGAGCACAAGAGACCCAGTACTTC
-	TRBV2	-	TRBJ2-5	CASRAGSPGETQYF	TGTGCCAGCAGGGCCGGGTCCCCCGGGGAGACCCAGTACTTC
-	TRBV7-3	-	TRBJ1-2	CASSPNRDITNYGYTF	TGTGCCAGCAGCCCGAACCGGGACATCACTAACTATGGCTACACCTTC
few	TRBV7-2	TRBD2	TRBJ2-1	CASSLRTSGSIRNEQFF	TGTGCCAGCAGCCTCCGGACTAGCGGGAGTATCCGAAACGAGCAGTTCTTC
many	TRBV7-2	-	TRBJ1-3	CASSTTGDSGNTIYF	TGTGCCAGCAGTACGACAGGTGACTCTGGAAACACCATATATTTT
-	TRBV11-3	-	TRBJ2-7	CASQQGEGYEQYF	TGTGCCTCTCAACAGGGGGAGGGGTACGAGCAGTACTTC
-	TRBV12-3/TRBV12-4	-	TRBJ1-4	CASSPHGRREKLFF	TGTGCCAGCAGCCCACATGGGCGTAGAGAAAAACTGTTTTTT
-	TRBV7-2	-	TRBJ2-7	CASSRTYEQCF	TGTGCCAGCAGCCGAACCTACGAGCAGTGCTTC
few	TRBV7-2	-	TRBJ2-7	CASSSGKHKQYF	TGTGCCAGCAGCTCAGGCAAACATAAGCAGTACTTC
-	TRBV6-5	TRBD1	TRBJ2-3	CASSDRAAQYF	TGTGCCAGCAGTGACAGGGCAGCGCAGTATTTT
-	TRBV28	TRBD2	TRBJ2-1	CASGTSSYNEQFF	TGTGCCAGCGGGACTAGCAGCTACAATGAGCAGTTCTTC
-	TRBV6-4	TRBD2	TRBJ2-1	CASSAGTSGDNEQFF	TGTGCCAGCAGTGCCGGGACTAGCGGGGACAATGAGCAGTTCTTC
many	TRBV9	-	TRBJ2-4	CASSVEAENIQYF	TGTGCCAGCAGCGTAGAAGCTGAAAACATTCAGTACTTC
-	TRBV5-4	-	TRBJ2-7	CASSTRPGATYEQYF	TGTGCCAGCAGCACCCGTCCCGGGGCTACCTACGAGCAGTACTTC
many	TRBV29-1	TRBD1	TRBJ1-5	CSVAGGGNQPQHF	TGCAGCGTGGCAGGGGGCGGCAATCAGCCCCAGCATTTT
many	TRBV7-3	-	TRBJ2-1	CASSPTSAGQYNEQFF	TGTGCCAGCAGCCCTACATCCGCGGGTCAGTACAATGAGCAGTTCTTC
few	TRBV20-1	-	TRBJ2-3	CSAGRGNEGADTQYF	TGCAGTGCTGGCAGGGGCAACGAGGGTGCAGATACGCAGTATTTT
few	TRBV4-3	TRBD1	TRBJ1-2	CASSPRDKGAGYTF	TGCGCCAGCAGCCCGAGGGATAAGGGGGCGGGCTACACCTTC
many	TRBV6-5	TRBD2	TRBJ2-3	CASRGGRETDTQYF	TGTGCCAGCAGAGGCGGGAGGGAGACAGATACGCAGTATTTT
many	TRBV5-1	-	TRBJ2-5	CASSLGSQETQYF	TGCGCCAGCAGCTTGGGGTCCCAAGAGACCCAGTACTTC
many	TRBV24-1	TRBD1	TRBJ1-2	CATSDSRTGGPNNYGYTF	TGTGCCACCAGTGATTCGAGGACAGGGGGGCCCAATAACTATGGCTACACCTTC
-	TRBV13	-	TRBJ1-1	CASSLGLANTEAFF	TGTGCCAGCAGCTTGGGCCTAGCGAACACTGAAGCTTTCTTT
few	TRBV6-2/TRBV6-3	-	TRBJ2-3	CATSRQGPTLDTQYF	TGTGCCACTTCCCGCCAGGGGCCCACGCTGGATACGCAGTATTTT
-	TRBV2	TRBD1	TRBJ2-1	CASTAGTGGYNEQLF	TGTGCCAGCACCGCCGGGACAGGGGGCTACAATGAGCAGCTCTTC
few	TRBV5-1	-	TRBJ2-3	CASSFDVLRDTQYF	TGCGCCAGCAGCTTTGACGTCCTACGGGATACGCAGTATTTT
many	TRBV4-2	-	TRBJ2-7	CASSQGQDYEQYF	TGTGCCAGCAGCCAAGGGCAGGACTACGAGCAGTACTTC
-	TRBV9	TRBD2	TRBJ2-1	CASSGLARYNEQFF	TGTGCCAGCAGCGGACTAGCGCGCTACAATGAGCAGTTCTTC
-	TRBV7-7	-	TRBJ2-3	CASSLDRSADTQYF	TGTGCTAGCAGTCTTGACAGATCCGCAGATACGCAGTATTTT
-	TRBV5-1	TRBD1	TRBJ2-7	CARWDSSYEQYF	TGCGCCCGCTGGGACAGCTCCTACGAGCAGTACTTC
many	TRBV15	-	TRBJ1-2	CATSSSATVRSYTF	TGTGCCACCAGCTCCAGTGCGACGGTCCGGAGCTACACCTTC
-	TRBV5-1	-	TRBJ2-2	CASSPLSSTTAELFF	TGCGCCAGCAGCCCCTTGTCGAGTACTACCGCGGAGCTGTTTTTT
few	TRBV4-2	-	TRBJ2-7	CASRGVSSYEQYF	TGTGCCAGCAGGGGCGTTAGCTCCTACGAGCAGTACTTC
-	TRBV4-1	TRBD1	TRBJ1-6	CASSQPDRVSPLHF	TGCGCCAGCAGCCAGCCAGACAGGGTCTCACCCCTCCACTTT
-	TRBV6-5	-	TRBJ2-7	CASSSFYEQYF	TGTGCCAGCAGTTCGTTCTACGAGCAGTACTTC
few	TRBV10-1	-	TRBJ2-1	CASSELLAAEQFF	TGCGCCAGCAGTGAACTTCTAGCAGCCGAGCAGTTCTTC
-	TRBV7-9	TRBD1	TRBJ1-1	CASSLGNVRGRSMNTEAFF	TGTGCCAGCAGCTTAGGAAATGTAAGGGGGCGAAGCATGAACACTGAAGCTTTCTTT
few	TRBV6-1	-	TRBJ1-1	CASSEAPGGRNTEAFF	TGTGCCAGCAGTGAAGCCCCCGGGGGGAGGAACACTGAAGCTTTCTTT
few	TRBV29-1	-	TRBJ2-6	CSVLRGRAGANVLTF	TGCAGCGTTTTGAGGGGCAGGGCTGGGGCCAACGTCCTGACTTTC
-	TRBV20-1	-	TRBJ1-3	CSARDRAYSGNTIYF	TGCAGTGCTAGAGATCGAGCTTACTCTGGAAACACCATATATTTT
-	TRBV5-5	-	TRBJ2-1	CASSPTPTGNYEQFF	TGTGCCAGCAGCCCCACCCCGACGGGAAACTATGAGCAGTTCTTC
-	TRBV2	TRBD1	TRBJ2-7	CASRLTGEYEQYF	TGTGCCAGCAGACTAACAGGGGAATACGAGCAGTACTTC
-	TRBV20-1	TRBD1	TRBJ1-1	CSATGTENTEAFF	TGCAGTGCTACCGGGACAGAGAACACTGAAGCTTTCTTT
few	TRBV29-1	-	TRBJ2-7	CSVEGQGGNEQYF	TGCAGCGTTGAAGGTCAGGGGGGGAACGAGCAGTACTTC
-	TRBV19	-	TRBJ1-6	CARSIRPGRSPLHF	TGTGCCAGGAGTATCCGACCTGGAAGGTCACCCCTCCACTTT
many	TRBV5-1	-	TRBJ1-2	CASSLVAANYGYTF	TGCGCCAGCAGCTTGGTGGCGGCTAACTATGGCTACACCTTC
-	TRBV5-1	-	TRBJ2-4	CASSLEGDIQYF	TGCGCCAGCAGCTTGGAGGGGGACATTCAGTACTTC